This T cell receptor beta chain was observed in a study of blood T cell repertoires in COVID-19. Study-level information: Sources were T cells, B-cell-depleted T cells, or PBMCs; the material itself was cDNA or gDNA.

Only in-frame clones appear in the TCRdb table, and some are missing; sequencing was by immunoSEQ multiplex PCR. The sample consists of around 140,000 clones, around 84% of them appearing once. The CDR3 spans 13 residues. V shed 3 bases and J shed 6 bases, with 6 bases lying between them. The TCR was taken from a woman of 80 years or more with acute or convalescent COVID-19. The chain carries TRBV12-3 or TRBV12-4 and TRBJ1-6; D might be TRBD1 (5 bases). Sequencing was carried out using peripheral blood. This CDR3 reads CASSLTVNSPLHF. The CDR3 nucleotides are TGTGCCAGCAGTTTGACAGTTAATTCACCCCTCCACTTT.